This TCR beta chain was observed in a study of beta chain features in type 1 diabetes. About the study: Examination covered some 99,000,000 sorted cells spanning all samples.

Study-wide findings and caveats: The study found moderately but significantly shorter TCRB CDR3s in all four CD4+ subsets of Type 1 diabetes patients. VDJ junctions in type 1 diabetes patients carried more deletions and fewer insertions. Compared to healthy donors, patients appeared to have naive, central memory and Treg TCRB repertoires that were more alike.

The CDR3 extends over 11 amino acids. Germline CDR1 and CDR2: SQVTM and ANQGSEA. V dropped 6 bases and J dropped 5 bases, with 8 bases sitting between them. A few counts support this clone. The antigen is not known. The authors reverse transcribed all of the isolated RNA, so sequencing captured expressed TCRB transcripts. The protocol was immunoSEQ multiplex PCR, while the TCRdb copy is restricted to in-frame clones and leaves out a portion. The table lists fewer than 400,000 clones, around 8.5% of them singletons, with 0.9% to 1.1% in the top ten. The chain combines TRBV29-1 with TRBJ2-1; D unresolved. The source material was central memory CD4+ T cells from blood. This sequence was found in a man aged 25-40 years with type 1 diabetes. The CDR3 DNA reads TGCAGCGTAGACATTCACAATGAGCAGTTCTTC. Translation gives CSVDIHNEQFF.